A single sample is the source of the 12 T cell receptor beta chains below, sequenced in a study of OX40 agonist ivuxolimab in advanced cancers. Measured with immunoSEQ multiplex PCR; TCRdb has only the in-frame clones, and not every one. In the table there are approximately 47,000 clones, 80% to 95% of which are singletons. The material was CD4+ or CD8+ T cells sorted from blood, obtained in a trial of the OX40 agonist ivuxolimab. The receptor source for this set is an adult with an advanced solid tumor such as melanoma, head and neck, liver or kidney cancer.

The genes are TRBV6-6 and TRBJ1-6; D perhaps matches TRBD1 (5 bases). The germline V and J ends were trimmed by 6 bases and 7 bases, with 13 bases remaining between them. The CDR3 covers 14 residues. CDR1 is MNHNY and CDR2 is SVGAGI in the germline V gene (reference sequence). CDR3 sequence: CASSLRTNNSPLHF. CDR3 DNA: TGTGCCAGCAGCCTACGGACAAACAATTCACCCCTCCACTTT.

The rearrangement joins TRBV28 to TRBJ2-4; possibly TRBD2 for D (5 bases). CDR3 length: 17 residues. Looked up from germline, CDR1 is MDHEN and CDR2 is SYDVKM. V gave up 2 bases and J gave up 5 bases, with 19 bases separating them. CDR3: CASSLTRGSAWQNIQYF. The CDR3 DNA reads TGTGCCAGCAGTTTAACACGCGGGTCCGCTTGGCAAAACATTCAGTACTTC.

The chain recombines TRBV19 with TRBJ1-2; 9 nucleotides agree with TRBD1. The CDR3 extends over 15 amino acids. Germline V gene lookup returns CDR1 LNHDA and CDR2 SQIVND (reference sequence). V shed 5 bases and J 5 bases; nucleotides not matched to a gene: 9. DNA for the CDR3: TGTGCCAGTAGTTTCGGGACAGGGCTTGGGTATGGCTACACCTTC. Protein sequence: CASSFGTGLGYGYTF.

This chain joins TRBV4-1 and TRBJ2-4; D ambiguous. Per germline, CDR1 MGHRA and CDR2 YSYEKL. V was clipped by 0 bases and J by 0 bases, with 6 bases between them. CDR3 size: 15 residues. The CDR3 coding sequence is TGCGCCAGCAGCCAAGAGAGACTAGCCAAAAACATTCAGTACTTC. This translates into CASSQERLAKNIQYF.

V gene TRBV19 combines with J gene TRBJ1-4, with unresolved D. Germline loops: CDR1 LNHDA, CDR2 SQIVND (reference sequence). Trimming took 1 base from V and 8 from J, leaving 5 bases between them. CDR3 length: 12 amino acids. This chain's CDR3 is CASSIVEEKLFF. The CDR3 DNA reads TGTGCCAGTAGTATAGTGGAGGAAAAACTGTTTTTT.

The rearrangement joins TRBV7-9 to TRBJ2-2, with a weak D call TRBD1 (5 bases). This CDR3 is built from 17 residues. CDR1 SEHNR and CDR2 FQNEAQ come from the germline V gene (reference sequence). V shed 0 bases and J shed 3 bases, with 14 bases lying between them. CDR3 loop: CASSLAGREGYTGELFF. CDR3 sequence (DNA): TGTGCCAGCAGCTTAGCTGGCAGGGAAGGATACACCGGGGAGCTGTTTTTT.

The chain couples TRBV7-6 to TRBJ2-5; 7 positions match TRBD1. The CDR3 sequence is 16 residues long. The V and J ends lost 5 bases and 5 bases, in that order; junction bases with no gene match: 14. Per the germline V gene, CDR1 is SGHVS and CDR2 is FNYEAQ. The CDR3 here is CASSPQADRFSETQYF. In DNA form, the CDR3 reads TGTGCCAGCAGCCCGCAGGCGGACAGGTTTTCCGAGACCCAGTACTTC.

DNA for the CDR3: TGCGCGAGTACACCCCCGGGAAATTCTATGGGCTACACCTTC. This gives the protein CASTPPGNSMGYTF. The chain couples TRBV29-1 to TRBJ1-2; unclear D gene. The CDR3 runs 14 residues. Germline V lookup: CDR1 SQVTM, CDR2 ANQGSEA.

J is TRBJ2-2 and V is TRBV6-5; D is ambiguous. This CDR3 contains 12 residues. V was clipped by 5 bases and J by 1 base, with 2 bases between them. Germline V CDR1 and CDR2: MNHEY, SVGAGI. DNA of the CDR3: TGTGCCAGCAGTGAGAACACCGGGGAGCTGTTTTTT. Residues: CASSENTGELFF.

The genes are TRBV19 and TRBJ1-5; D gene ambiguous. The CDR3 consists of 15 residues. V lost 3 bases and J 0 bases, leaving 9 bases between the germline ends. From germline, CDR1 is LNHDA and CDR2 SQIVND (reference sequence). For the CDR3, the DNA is TGTGCCAGTAGTATGCCGACTTATAGCAATCAGCCCCAGCATTTT. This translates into CASSMPTYSNQPQHF.

This CDR3 is CASSSSGLNTEAFF. The CDR3 DNA reads as TGTGCCAGCAGCTCGTCTGGGTTGAACACTGAAGCTTTCTTT. This chain links TRBV7-9 with TRBJ1-1, with no clear D. The CDR3 covers 14 residues. Between the trimmed V and J ends, which lost 4 bases and 0 bases, there was a span of 9 bases. Germline V lookup: CDR1 SEHNR, CDR2 FQNEAQ (reference sequence).

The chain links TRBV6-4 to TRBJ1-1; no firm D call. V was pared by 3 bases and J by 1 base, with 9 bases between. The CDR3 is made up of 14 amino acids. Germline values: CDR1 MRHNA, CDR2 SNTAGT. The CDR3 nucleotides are TGTGCCAGCAGTGAAGGACGGGAGAACACTGAAGCTTTCTTT. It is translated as CASSEGRENTEAFF.